The clone carrying this T cell receptor beta chain has a single count. These data are taken from a study of TIL therapy for anti-PD-1-resistant metastatic lung cancer. Overall study: Tumors carried a median 1.5 non-synonymous mutations per megabase.

CDR3 size: 14 residues. Per germline, CDR1 SGHTA and CDR2 FQGNSA. The trim removed 6 bases at V and 3 bases at J, leaving 4 bases unmatched. The immunoSEQ assay was v3. Only in-frame clones appear in the TCRdb table, and some are missing; sequencing was by immunoSEQ multiplex PCR. This table has about 20,000 clones, 80% to 90% appearing once. Documented time point: pre-treatment sample, taken before nivolumab and TIL therapy. This clonotype originated in a person aged 25 to 80 with non-small cell lung cancer. The chain joins TRBV7-2 to TRBJ1-3; 8 nucleotides align to TRBD1. The sample in question was blood, obtained at baseline. The CDR3 bases are TGTGCCAGCAGAGATGACAGGGGTGGAAACACCATATATTTT. Translation: CASRDDRGGNTIYF.